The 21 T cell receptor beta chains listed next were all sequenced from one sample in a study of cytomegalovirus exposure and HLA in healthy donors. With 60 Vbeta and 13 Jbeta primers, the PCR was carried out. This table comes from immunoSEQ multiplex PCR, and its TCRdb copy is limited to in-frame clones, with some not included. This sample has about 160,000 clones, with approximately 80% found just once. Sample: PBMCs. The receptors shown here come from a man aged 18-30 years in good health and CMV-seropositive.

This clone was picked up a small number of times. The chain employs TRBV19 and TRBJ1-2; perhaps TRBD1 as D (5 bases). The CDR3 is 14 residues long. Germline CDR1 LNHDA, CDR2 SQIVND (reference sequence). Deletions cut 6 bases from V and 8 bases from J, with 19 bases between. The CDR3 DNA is TGTGCCAGTAGCAGGGCAGGACCCAATGAGGGCTACACCTTC. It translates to CASSRAGPNEGYTF. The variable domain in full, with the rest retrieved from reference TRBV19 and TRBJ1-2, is DGGITQSPKYLFRKEGQNVTLSCEQNLNHDAMYWYRQDPGQGLRLIYYSQIVNDFQKGDIAEGYSVSREKKESFPLTVTSAQKNPTAFYLCASSRAGPNEGYTFGSGTRLTVV.

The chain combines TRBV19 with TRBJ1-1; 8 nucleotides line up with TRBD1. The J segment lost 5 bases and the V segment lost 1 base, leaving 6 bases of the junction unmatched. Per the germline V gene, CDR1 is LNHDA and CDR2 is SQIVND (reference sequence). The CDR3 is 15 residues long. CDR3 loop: CASSIGETGGTEAFF. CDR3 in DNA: TGTGCCAGTAGTATAGGTGAAACAGGGGGAACTGAAGCTTTCTTT.

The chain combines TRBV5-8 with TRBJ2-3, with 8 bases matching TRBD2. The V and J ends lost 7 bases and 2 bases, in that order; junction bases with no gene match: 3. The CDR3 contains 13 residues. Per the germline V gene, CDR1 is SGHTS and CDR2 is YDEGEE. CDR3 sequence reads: CASVAGPTDTQYF. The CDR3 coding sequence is TGTGCCAGCGTAGCGGGACCCACAGATACGCAGTATTTT.

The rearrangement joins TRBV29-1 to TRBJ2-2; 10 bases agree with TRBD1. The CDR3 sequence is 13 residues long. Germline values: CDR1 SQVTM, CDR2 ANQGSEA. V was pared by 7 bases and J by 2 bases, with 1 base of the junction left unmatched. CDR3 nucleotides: TGCAGCGGGACAGGGGGAAACACCGGGGAGCTGTTTTTT. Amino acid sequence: CSGTGGNTGELFF.

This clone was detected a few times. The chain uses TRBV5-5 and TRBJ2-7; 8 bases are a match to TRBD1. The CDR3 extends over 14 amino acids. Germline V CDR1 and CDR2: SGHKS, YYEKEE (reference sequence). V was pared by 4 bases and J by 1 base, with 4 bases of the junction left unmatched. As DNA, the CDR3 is TGTGCCAGCAGCCGCGGACAGGGTTCCTACGAGCAGTACTTC. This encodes CASSRGQGSYEQYF. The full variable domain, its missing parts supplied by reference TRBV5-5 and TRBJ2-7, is DAGVTQSPTHLIKTRGQQVTLRCSPISGHKSVSWYQQVLGQGPQFIFQYYEKEERGRGNFPDRFSARQFPNYSSELNVNALLLGDSALYLCASSRGQGSYEQYFGPGTRLTVT.

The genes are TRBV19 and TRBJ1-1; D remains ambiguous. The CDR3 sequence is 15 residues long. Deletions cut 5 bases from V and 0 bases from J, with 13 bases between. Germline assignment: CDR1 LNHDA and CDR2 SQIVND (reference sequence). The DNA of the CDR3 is TGTGCCAGTAGTGCCGGGTACTCCATGAACACTGAAGCTTTCTTT. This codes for CASSAGYSMNTEAFF.

The CDR3 spells CASSLDRPEAFF. CDR3 coding DNA: TGTGCCAGCAGCTTAGACAGACCTGAAGCTTTCTTT. The rearrangement joins TRBV7-2 to TRBJ1-1, with D hard to call. The CDR3 is 12 amino acids. V lost 1 base to trimming and J lost 6 bases, with 6 bases between them. Germline V gives CDR1 SGHTA, CDR2 FQGNSA.

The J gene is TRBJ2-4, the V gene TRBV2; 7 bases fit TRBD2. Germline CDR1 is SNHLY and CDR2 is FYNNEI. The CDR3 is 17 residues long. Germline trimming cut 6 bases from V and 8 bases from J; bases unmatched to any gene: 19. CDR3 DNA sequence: TGTGCCAGCAGCCCAGGCCCACCAGGGAGGGTATGGCACATTCAGTACTTC. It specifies CASSPGPPGRVWHIQYF. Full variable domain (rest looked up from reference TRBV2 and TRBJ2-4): EPEVTQTPSHQVTQMGQEVILRCVPISNHLYFYWYRQILGQKVEFLVSFYNNEISEKSEIFDDQFSVERPDGSNFTLKIRSTKLEDSAMYFCASSPGPPGRVWHIQYFGAGTRLSVL.

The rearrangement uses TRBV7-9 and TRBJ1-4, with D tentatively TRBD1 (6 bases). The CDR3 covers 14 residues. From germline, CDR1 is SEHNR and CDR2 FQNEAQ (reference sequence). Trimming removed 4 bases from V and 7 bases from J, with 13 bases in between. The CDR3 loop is CASSSPDSLEKLFF. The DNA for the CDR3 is TGTGCCAGCAGCTCCCCGGACAGTCTTGAAAAACTGTTTTTT.

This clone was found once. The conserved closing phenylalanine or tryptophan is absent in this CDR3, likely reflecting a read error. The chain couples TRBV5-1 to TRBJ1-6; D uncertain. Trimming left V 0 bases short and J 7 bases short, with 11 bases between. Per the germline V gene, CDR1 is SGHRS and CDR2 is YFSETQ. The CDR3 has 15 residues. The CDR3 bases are TGCGCCAGCAGCTTGGACACGCATCCAAATTCACCCCTCCACCTT. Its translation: CASSLDTHPNSPLHL.

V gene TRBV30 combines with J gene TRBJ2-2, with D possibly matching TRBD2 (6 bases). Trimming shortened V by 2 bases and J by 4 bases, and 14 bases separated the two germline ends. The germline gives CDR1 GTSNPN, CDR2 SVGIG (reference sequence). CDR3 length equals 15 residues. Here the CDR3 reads CAWSSRGSRTGELFF. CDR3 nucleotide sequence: TGTGCCTGGAGTAGTCGGGGGTCGCGCACCGGGGAGCTGTTTTTT.

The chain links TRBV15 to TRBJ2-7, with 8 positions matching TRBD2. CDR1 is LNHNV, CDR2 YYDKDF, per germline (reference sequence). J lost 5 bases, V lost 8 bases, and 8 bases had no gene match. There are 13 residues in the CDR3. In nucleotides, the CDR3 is TGTGCCACCTCCGACGGGAGGGTACACGAGCAGTACTTC. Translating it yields CATSDGRVHEQYF.

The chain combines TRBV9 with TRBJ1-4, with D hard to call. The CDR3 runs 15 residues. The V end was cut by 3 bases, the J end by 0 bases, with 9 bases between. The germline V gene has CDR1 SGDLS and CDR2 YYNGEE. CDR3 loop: CASSGTEATNEKLFF. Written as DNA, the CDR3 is TGTGCCAGCAGCGGGACGGAGGCAACTAATGAAAAACTGTTTTTT.

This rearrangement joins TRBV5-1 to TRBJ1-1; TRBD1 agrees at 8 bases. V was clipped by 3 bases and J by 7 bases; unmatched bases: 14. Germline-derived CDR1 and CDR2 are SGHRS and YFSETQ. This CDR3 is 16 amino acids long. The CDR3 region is CASSSQGATSKVEAFF. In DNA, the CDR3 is TGCGCCAGCAGCTCCCAGGGGGCCACAAGCAAAGTTGAAGCTTTCTTT.

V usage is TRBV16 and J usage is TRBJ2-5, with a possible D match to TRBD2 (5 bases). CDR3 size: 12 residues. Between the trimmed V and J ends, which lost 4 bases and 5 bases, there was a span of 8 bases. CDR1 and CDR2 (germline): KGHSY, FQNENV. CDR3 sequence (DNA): TGTGCCAGCAGCCGGACTGGTGAGACCCAGTACTTC. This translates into CASSRTGETQYF.

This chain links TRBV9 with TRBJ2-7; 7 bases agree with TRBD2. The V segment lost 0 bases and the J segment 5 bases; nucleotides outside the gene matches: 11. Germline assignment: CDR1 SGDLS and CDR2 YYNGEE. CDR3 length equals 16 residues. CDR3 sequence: CASSVAAGVIPHEQYF. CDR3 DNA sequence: TGTGCCAGCAGCGTAGCGGCGGGAGTAATTCCCCACGAGCAGTACTTC.

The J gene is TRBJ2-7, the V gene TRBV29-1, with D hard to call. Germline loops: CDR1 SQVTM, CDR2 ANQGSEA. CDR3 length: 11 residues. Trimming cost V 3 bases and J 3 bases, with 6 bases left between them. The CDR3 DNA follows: TGCAGCGTTGAGCACTACTACGAGCAGTACTTC. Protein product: CSVEHYYEQYF.

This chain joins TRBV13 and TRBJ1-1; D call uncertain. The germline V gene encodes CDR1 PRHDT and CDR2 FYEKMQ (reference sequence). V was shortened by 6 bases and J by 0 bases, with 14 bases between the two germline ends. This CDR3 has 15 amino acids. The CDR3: CASRQKGGMNTEAFF. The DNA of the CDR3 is TGTGCCAGCAGACAGAAGGGAGGGATGAACACTGAAGCTTTCTTT.

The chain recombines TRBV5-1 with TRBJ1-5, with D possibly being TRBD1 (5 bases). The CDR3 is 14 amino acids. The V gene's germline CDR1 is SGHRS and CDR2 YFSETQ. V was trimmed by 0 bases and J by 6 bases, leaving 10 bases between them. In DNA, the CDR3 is TGCGCCAGCAGCTTGGATCAGGGTAGTCAGCCCCAGCATTTT. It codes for CASSLDQGSQPQHF.

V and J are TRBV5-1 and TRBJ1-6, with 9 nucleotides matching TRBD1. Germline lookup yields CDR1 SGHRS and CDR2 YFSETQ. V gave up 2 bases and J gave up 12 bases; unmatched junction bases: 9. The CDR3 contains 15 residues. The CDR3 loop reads CASSLETGGPEPLHF. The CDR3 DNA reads TGCGCCAGCAGCTTAGAGACAGGGGGGCCAGAACCCCTCCACTTT. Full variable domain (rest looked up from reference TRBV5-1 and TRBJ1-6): KAGVTQTPRYLIKTRGQQVTLSCSPISGHRSVSWYQQTPGQGLQFLFEYFSETQRNKGNFPGRFSGRQFSNSRSEMNVSTLELGDSALYLCASSLETGGPEPLHFGNGTRLTVT.

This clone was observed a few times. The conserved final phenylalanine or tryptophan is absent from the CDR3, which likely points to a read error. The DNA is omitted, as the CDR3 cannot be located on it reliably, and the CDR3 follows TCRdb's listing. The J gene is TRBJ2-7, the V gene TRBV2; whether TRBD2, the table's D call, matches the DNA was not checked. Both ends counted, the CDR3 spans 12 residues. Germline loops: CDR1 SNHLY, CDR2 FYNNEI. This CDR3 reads CASSAGGAGIII.